Below are 26 T cell receptor beta chains sequenced from a single sample in a study of response to subunit inactivated influenza vaccine. In TCRdb, the RT-PCR reads were re-called with MiXCR into one record per CDR3 protein. The top ten hold 10% of the sample, which has under 750,000 distinct CDR3 sequences, about 11% seen once. The specimen comprised PBMCs from blood, sampled on the day of vaccination. These receptors were obtained from a man aged 45-65 years who received an inactivated influenza vaccine.

This sequence joins TRBV11-2 and TRBJ1-2; D is unresolved. Germline lookup yields CDR1 SGHAT and CDR2 FQNNGV. V gave up 0 bases and J gave up 4 bases, with 12 bases separating them. CDR3 length: 15 amino acids. CDR3 amino acids: CASSLDTGRGYGYTF. As DNA, the CDR3 is TGTGCCAGCAGCTTAGATACCGGCCGGGGCTATGGCTACACCTTC.

As for this clonotype: Relative to the germline gene, one junction end is altered; a read error may explain this. The chain joins TRBV20-1 to TRBJ2-4, with 16 bases that match TRBD2. Germline V gene data show CDR1 as DFQATT and CDR2 as SNEGSKA (reference sequence). The CDR3 spans 17 residues. CDR3 sequence: CCAREPGLAGGRNIQYF. CDR3 sequence (DNA): TGCTGTGCTAGAGAACCGGGACTAGCGGGGGGGCGTAACATTCAGTACTTC.

The rearrangement joins TRBV20-1 to TRBJ1-1; TRBD1 matches at 8 bases. This CDR3 has 13 amino acids. CDR1 and CDR2 (germline): DFQATT, SNEGSKA (reference sequence). V lost 1 base, J lost 5 bases, and 3 bases stayed unmatched. The CDR3, as DNA: TGCAGTGCTAGAGGGACAGGGAGGACTGAAGCTTTCTTT. It specifies CSARGTGRTEAFF.

The V and J genes are TRBV20-1 and TRBJ1-2, with TRBD1 as a possible D gene (5 bases). CDR3 length: 15 residues. CDR1 and CDR2 (germline): DFQATT, SNEGSKA (reference sequence). V lost 5 bases, J lost 4 bases, and 20 bases lay in between. CDR3: CSAPDTGRGIYGYTF. The CDR3, as DNA: TGCAGTGCTCCCGACACAGGCCGGGGAATCTATGGCTACACCTTC.

This clonotype was counted a few times. V is TRBV28 and J is TRBJ2-7; the D gene is possibly TRBD1 (6 bases). Germline CDR1 MDHEN, CDR2 SYDVKM. Trimming stripped 11 bases from V and 0 bases from J, with 11 bases between. This CDR3 contains 12 residues. CDR3: CAVWDTSYEQYF. CDR3 bases: TGTGCCGTGTGGGACACCTCCTACGAGCAGTACTTC.

This clonotype has more than one count but fewer than ten. This chain connects TRBV2 to TRBJ2-6; TRBD1 or TRBD2 may be the D gene (5 bases each). The CDR3 is 13 amino acids. CDR1 and CDR2 from the germline V gene are SNHLY and FYNNEI. Deletions cut 11 bases from V and 0 bases from J, with 8 bases between. The CDR3 DNA reads as TGTGCCCGAGGGGTCTCTGGGGCCAACGTCCTGACTTTC. It specifies CARGVSGANVLTF.

This rearrangement joins TRBV7-3 to TRBJ2-2; 8 bases agree with TRBD2. The CDR3 is 15 residues long. Trimming removed 5 bases from V and 3 bases from J; junction bases left unmatched: 5. Germline V gene lookup returns CDR1 SGHTA and CDR2 FQGTGA. The CDR3 spells CASSPSGSDTGELFF. CDR3 DNA: TGTGCCAGCAGCCCAAGCGGGAGTGACACCGGGGAGCTGTTTTTT.

The sample holds a few counts of this clonotype. The chain has TRBV6-1 and TRBJ2-2; D remains ambiguous. In germline, CDR1 is MNHNS, CDR2 SASEGT. CDR3 length: 16 amino acids. V was clipped by 8 bases and J by 4 bases, with 20 bases between them. The CDR3 region is CASGDFRVGRTGELFF. In nucleotides, the CDR3 is TGTGCCAGCGGAGACTTTAGGGTGGGTCGCACCGGGGAGCTGTTTTTT.

This clonotype was seen many times. The chain couples TRBV9 to TRBJ2-7; TRBD1 aligns across 9 bases. V was clipped by 4 bases and J by 2 bases; unmatched bases: 7. This CDR3 has 15 residues. Germline values: CDR1 SGDLS, CDR2 YYNGEE. The DNA of the CDR3 is TGTGCCAGCAGCACCGGACAGGGGCCGACCTACGAGCAGTACTTC. It specifies CASSTGQGPTYEQYF.

This clonotype was seen only once. J is TRBJ2-3 and V is TRBV6-2 or TRBV6-3, with a weak D call TRBD1 (6 bases). The CDR3 sequence is 16 residues long. The V and J ends lost 7 bases and 2 bases respectively, with 19 bases between them. The germline CDR1 and CDR2 sequences are MNHEY and SVGEGT. The CDR3 DNA reads as TGTGCCAGCATGGACGCGGCAGGGGCACTCACAGATACGCAGTATTTT. Translation gives CASMDAAGALTDTQYF.

The rearrangement uses TRBV10-3 and TRBJ2-5; 8 bases align to TRBD2. Per the germline V gene, CDR1 is ENHRY and CDR2 is SYGVKD. The CDR3 is 16 amino acids. The V segment lost 3 bases and the J segment 7 bases; nucleotides outside the gene matches: 13. Here the CDR3 reads CAISDLGLAGVRTQYF. The CDR3 nucleotides are TGTGCCATCAGTGACCTTGGACTAGCTGGCGTGAGGACCCAGTACTTC.

This rearrangement joins TRBV19 to TRBJ1-2, with D perhaps TRBD1 (6 bases). Trimming shortened V by 7 bases and J by 8 bases, and 17 bases separated the two germline ends. Germline V gives CDR1 LNHDA, CDR2 SQIVND (reference sequence). CDR3 length equals 13 residues. CDR3 protein: CASTPRGVEGYTF. The CDR3 nucleotides read TGTGCCAGTACCCCAAGGGGGGTGGAAGGCTACACCTTC.

The J gene is TRBJ1-1, the V gene TRBV28, with 8 nucleotides matching TRBD1. V was clipped by 5 bases and J by 1 base; unmatched bases: 9. Germline values: CDR1 MDHEN, CDR2 SYDVKM. The CDR3 consists of 16 residues. The CDR3 DNA sequence: TGTGCCAGCAGTAAGACAGGGGTGAGTAGGAACACTGAAGCTTTCTTT. Translation gives CASSKTGVSRNTEAFF. Full variable domain (remainder filled in from reference TRBV28 and TRBJ1-1): DVKVTQSSRYLVKRTGEKVFLECVQDMDHENMFWYRQDPGLGLRLIYFSYDVKMKEKGDIPEGYSVSREKKERFSLILESASTNQTSMYLCASSKTGVSRNTEAFFGQGTRLTVV.

The rearrangement links TRBV20-1 to TRBJ2-1; 9 nucleotides agree with TRBD1. Trimming took 6 bases from V and 4 from J; bases not matched to a gene: 7. This CDR3 has 14 residues. Germline CDR1 reads DFQATT; CDR2 reads SNEGSKA (reference sequence). The CDR3 bases are TGCAGTGCGGAGGGGACAGGGAGATACAATGAGCAGTTCTTC. Protein: CSAEGTGRYNEQFF.

This clonotype turned up a few times. The rearrangement joins TRBV4-3 to TRBJ2-5; 11 nucleotides align to TRBD2. Per the germline V gene, CDR1 is LGHNA and CDR2 is YSLEER. CDR3 size: 15 residues. Unmatched junction bases numbered 2, after V lost 0 bases and J lost 5 bases. The CDR3 nucleotides read TGCGCCAGCAGCCAAGATTCTAGCGGGAGGGAGACCCAGTACTTC. It translates to CASSQDSSGRETQYF.

A few counts support this clonotype. This chain connects TRBV20-1 to TRBJ2-7; D unclear. The CDR3 spans 14 residues. V lost 0 bases and J lost 2, with 11 bases in between. Germline CDR1 is DFQATT and CDR2 is SNEGSKA (reference sequence). The CDR3 sequence is CSARDFVTTYEQYF. The CDR3 DNA sequence: TGCAGTGCTAGAGATTTTGTCACTACCTACGAGCAGTACTTC.

At least ten counts were recorded for this clonotype. The chain joins TRBV20-1 to TRBJ2-5; tentatively, D is TRBD2 (6 bases). This CDR3 has 14 amino acids. Trimming cost V 0 bases and J 2 bases, with 10 bases left between them. Germline V lookup: CDR1 DFQATT, CDR2 SNEGSKA (reference sequence). Written as DNA, the CDR3 is TGCAGTGCTAGAGAGCGGACTACTCAAGAGACCCAGTACTTC. Translated, it gives CSARERTTQETQYF.

This chain uses TRBV11-2 with TRBJ2-5; no clear D. Germline CDR1 is SGHAT and CDR2 is FQNNGV. CDR3 length: 15 amino acids. V gave up 5 bases and J gave up 1 base, with 14 bases separating them. CDR3 nucleotide sequence: TGTGCCAGCAGCAAGAGGCTTCCATCCCAAGAGACCCAGTACTTC. The encoded protein is CASSKRLPSQETQYF.

This clonotype appeared a few times. This sequence joins TRBV7-9 and TRBJ2-7, with 7 nucleotides matching TRBD1. The length of the CDR3 is 17 residues. Per germline, CDR1 SEHNR and CDR2 FQNEAQ (reference sequence). V trimming: 2 bases; J trimming: 2 bases; junction bases outside the gene matches: 12. CDR3 bases: TGTGCCAGCAGCTTAAGGGACAGCGCACCACGGACCTACGAGCAGTACTTC. The encoded protein is CASSLRDSAPRTYEQYF. The variable domain in full, with the rest retrieved from reference TRBV7-9 and TRBJ2-7, is DTGVSQNPRHKITKRGQNVTFRCDPISEHNRLYWYRQTLGQGPEFLTYFQNEAQLEKSRLLSDRFSAERPKGSFSTLEIQRTEQGDSAMYLCASSLRDSAPRTYEQYFGPGTRLTVT.

V is TRBV10-3 and J is TRBJ1-2; perhaps TRBD1 as D (5 bases). The CDR3 length is 14 residues. V was trimmed by 5 bases and J by 3 bases, leaving 13 bases between them. CDR1 ENHRY and CDR2 SYGVKD come from the germline V gene. Here the CDR3 DNA reads TGTGCCATCAGTTCCACAGGTCGGCACTATGGCTACACCTTC. This translates into CAISSTGRHYGYTF.

V usage is TRBV14 and J usage is TRBJ1-4; 8 bases match TRBD1. Germline V gene sequence: CDR1 SGHDN, CDR2 FVKESK. The CDR3 spans 14 residues. Unmatched junction bases numbered 6, after V lost 4 bases and J lost 8 bases. DNA of the CDR3: TGTGCCAGCAGCCCGGCAGGGGGCTTGGAAAAACTGTTTTTT. This codes for CASSPAGGLEKLFF.

V usage is TRBV4-3 and J usage is TRBJ2-2; TRBD1 matches 8 bases. This CDR3 contains 16 residues. V lost 3 bases and J lost 6; bases outside the gene matches: 9. Germline V gene lookup returns CDR1 LGHNA and CDR2 YSLEER. For the CDR3, the DNA is TGCGCCAGCAGCCAGTATCCAGGGGGCGTTTCCGGGGAGCTGTTTTTT. Encoded protein: CASSQYPGGVSGELFF.

The chain joins TRBV11-1 to TRBJ2-1, with a possible D match to TRBD2 (6 bases). The CDR3 runs to 18 residues. Germline V gene sequence: CDR1 SGHAT, CDR2 FQDESV (reference sequence). V was cut by 4 bases and J by 2 bases, with 21 bases left in between. The CDR3: CASSYRTGGLVPYNEQFF. CDR3 bases: TGTGCCAGCAGCTATAGAACAGGAGGGCTAGTGCCCTACAATGAGCAGTTCTTC.

The chain uses TRBV6-2 or TRBV6-3 and TRBJ2-5, with TRBD2 as a possible D gene (6 bases). This CDR3 is built from 13 residues. Between the trimmed V and J ends, which lost 10 bases and 6 bases, there was a span of 18 bases. Germline values: CDR1 MNHEY, CDR2 SVGEGT. In DNA form, the CDR3 reads TGTGCCATCGACCGCGGGGAGGCGCAGACCCAGTACTTC. Translation gives CAIDRGEAQTQYF.

This clonotype was counted only a few times. J is TRBJ1-2 and V is TRBV27; D is perhaps TRBD1 (5 bases). Germline assignment: CDR1 MNHEY and CDR2 SMNVEV (reference sequence). V was clipped by 5 bases and J by 3 bases, with 16 bases between them. The CDR3 totals 15 residues. The CDR3 spells CASSPTGLGDYGYTF. DNA of the CDR3: TGTGCCAGCAGTCCAACAGGCCTCGGGGACTATGGCTACACCTTC.

This clonotype was observed a few times. The chain joins TRBV27 to TRBJ2-3; D is unclear. This CDR3 comprises 13 residues. The germline gives CDR1 MNHEY, CDR2 SMNVEV (reference sequence). Trimming stripped 7 bases from V and 2 bases from J, with 10 bases between. The CDR3 nucleotides are TGTGCCAGCAAAGCGTATATCACAGATACGCAGTATTTT. It is translated as CASKAYITDTQYF.